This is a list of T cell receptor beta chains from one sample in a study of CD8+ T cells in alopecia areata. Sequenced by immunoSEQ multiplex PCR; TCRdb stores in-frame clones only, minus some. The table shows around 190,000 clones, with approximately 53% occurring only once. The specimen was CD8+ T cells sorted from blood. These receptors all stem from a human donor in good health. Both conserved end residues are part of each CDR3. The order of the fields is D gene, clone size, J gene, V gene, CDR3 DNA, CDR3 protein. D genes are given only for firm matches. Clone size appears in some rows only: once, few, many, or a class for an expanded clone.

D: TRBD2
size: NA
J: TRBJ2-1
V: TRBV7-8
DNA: TGTGCCAGCAGCTTAGCACTAGCGGGGGACAATGAGCAGTTCTTC
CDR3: CASSLALAGDNEQFF

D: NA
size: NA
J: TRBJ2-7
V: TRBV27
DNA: TGTGCCAGCACATGGGGGCCCTACTACGAGCAGTACTTC
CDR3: CASTWGPYYEQYF

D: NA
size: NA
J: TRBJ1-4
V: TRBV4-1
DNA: TGCGCCAGCAGCCAAGACGATGGGGAACTGTTTTTT
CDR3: CASSQDDGELFF

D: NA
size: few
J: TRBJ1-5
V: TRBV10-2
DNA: TGCGCCAGCAAACCAGGGGTTTCGGAACAGCCCCAGCATTTT
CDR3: CASKPGVSEQPQHF

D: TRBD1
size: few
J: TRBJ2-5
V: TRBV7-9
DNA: TGTGCCAGCAGCTCCGGACAGGGGGCATGGGAGACCCAGTACTTC
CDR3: CASSSGQGAWETQYF

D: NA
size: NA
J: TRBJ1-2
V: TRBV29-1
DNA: TGCAGCGTTGAAGTTGGGAATGGCTACACCTTC
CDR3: CSVEVGNGYTF

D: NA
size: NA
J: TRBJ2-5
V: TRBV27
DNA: TGTGCCAGCAGTCCCGCCGGTGTCCAAGAGACCCAGTACTTC
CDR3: CASSPAGVQETQYF

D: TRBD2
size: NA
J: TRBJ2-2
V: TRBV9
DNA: TGTGCCAGCAGCGTAGAAGGGCCGGCGGGGGACACCGGGGAGCTGTTTTTT
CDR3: CASSVEGPAGDTGELFF

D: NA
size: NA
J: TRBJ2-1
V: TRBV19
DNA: TGTGCCAGTAAAACAGCGAGCTCCTACAATGAGCAGTTCTTC
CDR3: CASKTASSYNEQFF

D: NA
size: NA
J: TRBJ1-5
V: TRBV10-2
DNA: TGCGCCAGCAGTGATCGGTGGAATCAGCCCCAGCATTTT
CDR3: CASSDRWNQPQHF

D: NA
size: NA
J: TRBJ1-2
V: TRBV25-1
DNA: TGTGCCAGCAGTGTCGCCGGAGGTGGCTACACCTTC
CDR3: CASSVAGGGYTF

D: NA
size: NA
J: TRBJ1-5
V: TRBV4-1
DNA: TGCGCCAGCAGCCAAGCGGGAGTCAATCAGCCCCAGCATTTT
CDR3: CASSQAGVNQPQHF

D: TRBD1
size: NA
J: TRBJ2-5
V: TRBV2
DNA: TGTGCCAGCAGTGAACCCCAAGGGGACAGGGGGCTTCGAGAGACCCAGTACTTC
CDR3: CASSEPQGDRGLRETQYF